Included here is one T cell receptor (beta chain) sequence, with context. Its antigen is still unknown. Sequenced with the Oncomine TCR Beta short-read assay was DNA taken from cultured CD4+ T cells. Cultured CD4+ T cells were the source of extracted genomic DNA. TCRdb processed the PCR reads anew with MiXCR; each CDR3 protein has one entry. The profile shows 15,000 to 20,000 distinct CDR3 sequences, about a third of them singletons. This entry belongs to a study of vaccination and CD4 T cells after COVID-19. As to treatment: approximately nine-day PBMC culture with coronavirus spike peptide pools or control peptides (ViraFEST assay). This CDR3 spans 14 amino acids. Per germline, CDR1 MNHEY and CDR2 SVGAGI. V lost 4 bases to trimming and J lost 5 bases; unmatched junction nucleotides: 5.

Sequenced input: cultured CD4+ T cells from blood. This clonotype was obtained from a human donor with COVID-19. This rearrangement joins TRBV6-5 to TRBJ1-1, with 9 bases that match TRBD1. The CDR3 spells CASSSGQGNTEAFF. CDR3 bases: TGTGCCAGCAGTTCGGGACAGGGTAATACTGAAGCTTTCTTT.